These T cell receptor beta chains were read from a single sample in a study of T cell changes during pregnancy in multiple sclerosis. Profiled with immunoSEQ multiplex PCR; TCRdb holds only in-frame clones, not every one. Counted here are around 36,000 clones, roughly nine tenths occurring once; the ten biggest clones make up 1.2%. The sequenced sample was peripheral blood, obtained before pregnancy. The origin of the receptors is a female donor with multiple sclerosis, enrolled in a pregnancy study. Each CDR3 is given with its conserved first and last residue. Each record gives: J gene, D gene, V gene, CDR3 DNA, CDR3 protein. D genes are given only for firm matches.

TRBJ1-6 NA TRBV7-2 TGTGCCAGCAGCCAACAATCTGGGACGGCGGGATCACCCCTCCACTTT CASSQQSGTAGSPLHF
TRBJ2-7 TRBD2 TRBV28 TGTGCCAGCATCCCCCCGGGACTAGCGGGAAGCGAGCAGTACTTC CASIPPGLAGSEQYF
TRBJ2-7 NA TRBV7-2 TGTGCCAGCAGCTTAGAGTGGGACTCCTACGAGCAGTACTTC CASSLEWDSYEQYF
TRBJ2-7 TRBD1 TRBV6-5 TGTGCCAGCAGTGGACAGGGAGCTATCTACGAGCAGTACTTC CASSGQGAIYEQYF